This note documents a single T cell receptor (beta chain) sequence. The record originates from a study of shared clonotypes between healthy human individuals. Study-wide background: Two female and a few male donors aged 18 to 49 were enrolled. Per-donor plates numbered three CD4 naive, three CD4 memory, two CD8 naive and one CD8 memory.

The assay was immunoSEQ multiplex PCR, and TCRdb's table has in-frame clones only and misses some. The sample has 600,000 to 750,000 clones; roughly two thirds are singletons. From CD4+ cells came CD45RA+ naive and CD45RA-negative memory subsets. The ends were cut back, 4 bases at V and 4 bases at J, with 17 bases in the middle. CDR1 and CDR2 from the germline V gene are LGHNA and YNFKEQ. This CDR3 comprises 15 residues. Sequenced sample: memory CD4+ T cells sorted from blood. The subset is: CD45RA-negative fraction. The chain has TRBV4-2 and TRBJ2-7, with no clear D. This TCR was recovered from a woman aged 30 to 39 in good health. The CDR3 reads CASSRLSKSPYEQYF. The CDR3 DNA follows: TGTGCCAGCAGCCGGCTCTCGAAATCGCCGTACGAGCAGTACTTC.